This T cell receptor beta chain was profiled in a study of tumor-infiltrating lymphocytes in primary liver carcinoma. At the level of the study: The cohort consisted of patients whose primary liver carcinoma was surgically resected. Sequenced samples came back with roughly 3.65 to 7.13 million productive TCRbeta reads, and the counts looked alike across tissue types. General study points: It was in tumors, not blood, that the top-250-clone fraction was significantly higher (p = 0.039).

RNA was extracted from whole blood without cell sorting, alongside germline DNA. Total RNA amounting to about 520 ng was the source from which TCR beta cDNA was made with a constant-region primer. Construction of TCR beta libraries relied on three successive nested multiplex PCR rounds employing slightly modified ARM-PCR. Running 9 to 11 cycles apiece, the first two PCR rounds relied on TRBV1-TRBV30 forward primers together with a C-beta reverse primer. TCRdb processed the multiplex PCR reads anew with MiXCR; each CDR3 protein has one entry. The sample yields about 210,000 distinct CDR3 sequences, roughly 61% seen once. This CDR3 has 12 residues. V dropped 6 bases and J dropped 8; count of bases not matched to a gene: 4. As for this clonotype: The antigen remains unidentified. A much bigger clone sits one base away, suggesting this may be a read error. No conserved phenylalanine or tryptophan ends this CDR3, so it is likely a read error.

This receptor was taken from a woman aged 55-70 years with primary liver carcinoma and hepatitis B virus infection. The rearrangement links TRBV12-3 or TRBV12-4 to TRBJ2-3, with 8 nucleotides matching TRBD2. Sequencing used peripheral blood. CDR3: CASRGLAGTQYL. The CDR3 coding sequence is TGTGCCAGCAGAGGACTAGCCGGTACGCAGTATCTT.